This TCR beta chain was sequenced in a study of shared T cell receptors in the human thymus. V dropped 4 bases and J dropped 1; count of bases not matched to a gene: 9. This CDR3 spans 16 amino acids. The V gene's germline CDR1 is SGHRS and CDR2 YFSETQ. The protocol was immunoSEQ multiplex PCR, while the TCRdb copy is restricted to in-frame clones and leaves out a portion. This table holds more than 550,000 clones, approximately 87% found once. The same specimen was also included in a second study, on human thymus T cells. Turning to that study: Thymus tissue was removed during corrective cardiac surgery. Thymic and blood repertoires appeared to show biased V and J gene usage.

The chain couples TRBV5-1 to TRBJ1-1; 8 nucleotides line up with TRBD1. The TCR comes from a boy under two years old with a congenital heart defect. Sequencing input: thymocytes. The DNA of the CDR3 is TGCGCCAGCAGCCACGACAGGGGAGGGACGAACACTGAAGCTTTCTTT. This gives the protein CASSHDRGGTNTEAFF.